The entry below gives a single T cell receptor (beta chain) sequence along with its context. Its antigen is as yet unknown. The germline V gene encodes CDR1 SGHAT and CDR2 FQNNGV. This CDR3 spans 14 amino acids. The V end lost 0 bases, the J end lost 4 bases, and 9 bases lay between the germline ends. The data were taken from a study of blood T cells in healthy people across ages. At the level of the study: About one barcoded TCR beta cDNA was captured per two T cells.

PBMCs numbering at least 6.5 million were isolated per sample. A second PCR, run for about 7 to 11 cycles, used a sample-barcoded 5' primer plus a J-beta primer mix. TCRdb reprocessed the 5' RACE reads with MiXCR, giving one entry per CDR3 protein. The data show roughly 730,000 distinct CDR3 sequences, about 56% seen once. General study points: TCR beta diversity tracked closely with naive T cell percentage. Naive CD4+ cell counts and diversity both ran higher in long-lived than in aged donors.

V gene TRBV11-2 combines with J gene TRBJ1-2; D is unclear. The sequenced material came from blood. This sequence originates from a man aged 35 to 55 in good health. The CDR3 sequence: CASSLEGPAYGYTF. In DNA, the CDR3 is TGTGCCAGCAGCTTAGAGGGCCCCGCCTATGGCTACACCTTC.